These T cell receptor beta chains were read from a single sample in a study of T cells in Graves' hyperthyroidism and ophthalmopathy. TCRdb ran MiXCR on the multiplex PCR reads and lists one entry per CDR3 protein. The profile shows around 300,000 distinct CDR3 sequences, over 20% of them singletons. The sequenced sample was blood. These receptors were taken from a man aged 30-40 years with Graves' ophthalmopathy. The CDR3 runs from the conserved cysteine through the conserved F or W. D genes are given only for firm matches. Size values are once, few and many counts, or a class for expanded clones, and some rows have none.

clone_size	j_call	d_call	v_call	cdr3_nt	cdr3_aa
few	TRBJ2-2	TRBD2	TRBV6-5	TGTGCCAGCAGTTACGGAGCGGGAGGGCACACCGGGGAGCTGTTTTTT	CASSYGAGGHTGELFF
many	TRBJ1-2	TRBD1	TRBV5-1	TGCGCCAGCAGCTTGGGGCCGGACAGGAGAGGCTACACCTTC	CASSLGPDRRGYTF
NA	TRBJ2-4	NA	TRBV6-5	TGTGCCAGCAGTTACGCTGGGGCTCAAGGAAACATTCAGTACTTC	CASSYAGAQGNIQYF
few	TRBJ1-1	NA	TRBV18	TGTGCCAGCTCACCCCTTGACAAGAACACTGAAGCTTTCTTT	CASSPLDKNTEAFF
NA	TRBJ1-4	TRBD1	TRBV27	TGTGCCAGCAGACAGGGGTATGAAAAACTGTTTTTT	CASRQGYEKLFF
few	TRBJ1-2	NA	TRBV12-3/TRBV12-4	TGTGCCAGCATGGGCGGGACTAACTATGGCTACACCTTC	CASMGGTNYGYTF
many	TRBJ2-5	TRBD2	TRBV28	TGTGCCAGCAGTTTGGGCTTTCTAGCGGGAGCTCAAGAGACCCAGTACTTC	CASSLGFLAGAQETQYF
NA	TRBJ2-4	NA	TRBV19	TGTGCCAGCGGTGGAGGGAGGCGGTCGGTCAAAAACATTCAGTACTTC	CASGGGRRSVKNIQYF
many	TRBJ2-1	NA	TRBV5-1	TGCGCCAGCAGTCACCCTGGGACTGGACACAATGAGCAGTTCTTC	CASSHPGTGHNEQFF
NA	TRBJ2-3	TRBD2	TRBV15	TGTGCCACCAGCAAAGATACGGGAGGATTAGATACGCAGTATTTT	CATSKDTGGLDTQYF
many	TRBJ2-3	NA	TRBV20-1	TGCAGTGCGCCCAGAGATACGCAGTATTTT	CSAPRDTQYF
NA	TRBJ1-1	NA	TRBV5-8	TGTGCCAGCAGCTTCGGCGCCGAAGTAGCTTTCTTT	CASSFGAEVAFF
few	TRBJ1-6	NA	TRBV11-2	TGTGCCAGCAGCCCGCGATATACAGGGAGATCCTATAATTCACCCCTCCACTTT	CASSPRYTGRSYNSPLHF
NA	TRBJ2-1	TRBD2	TRBV5-1	TGCGCCAGCAGCTTGGAACTAGCGGGACGTGAGCAGTTCTTC	CASSLELAGREQFF
few	TRBJ2-1	NA	TRBV4-1	TGCGCCAGCAGCCAAGCCATTGGGGGGCAGTACAATGAGCAGTTCTTC	CASSQAIGGQYNEQFF
few	TRBJ2-5	TRBD2	TRBV28	TGTGCCAGCGGGGGGGTGGCAGAGACCCAGTACTTC	CASGGVAETQYF
NA	TRBJ1-2	NA	TRBV6-1	TGTGCCAGCAGGTGGGACATCTATAACTATGGCTACACCTTC	CASRWDIYNYGYTF
many	TRBJ2-1	TRBD1	TRBV5-1	TGCGCCAGCCACACGGGACAGGGCCACAATGAGCAGTTCTTC	CASHTGQGHNEQFF
NA	TRBJ1-1	NA	TRBV7-3	TGTGCCAGCAGCCCACGAGGACGGTCAATGAACACTGAAGCTTTCTTT	CASSPRGRSMNTEAFF
NA	TRBJ2-6	TRBD2	TRBV7-9	TGTGCCAGCAGCTTCGGGAGGGCCTCTGGGGCCAACGTCCTGACTTTC	CASSFGRASGANVLTF
few	TRBJ1-2	NA	TRBV24-1	TGTGCCACCAGTGACTATAGGGGTAACTATGGCTACACCTTC	CATSDYRGNYGYTF
NA	TRBJ2-4	NA	TRBV4-2	TGTGCCAGCAGCCAAGGTTATAGAGGGCTAGCCAAAAACATTCAGTACTTC	CASSQGYRGLAKNIQYF
NA	TRBJ1-4	TRBD1	TRBV7-8	TGTGCCAGCAGCCCGGACAGGGGGAAACTGTTTTTT	CASSPDRGKLFF
few	TRBJ2-2	NA	TRBV11-1	TGCGCCAGCAGCCAAGAATGGAACACCGGGGAGCTGTTTTTT	CASSQEWNTGELFF
NA	TRBJ2-7	TRBD1	TRBV7-9	TGTGCCAGCAGGAAACCGGGACAGGGTTATTCCGAGCAGTACTTC	CASRKPGQGYSEQYF
many	TRBJ1-2	TRBD1	TRBV30	TGTGCCTGGAGTGTACCGGGCAGGGGGTCCTATGGCTACACCTTC	CAWSVPGRGSYGYTF
few	TRBJ2-7	TRBD2	TRBV11-2	TGTGCCAGCAGCTTAGTCCTGACTAGCGGCGAGCAGTACTTC	CASSLVLTSGEQYF
NA	TRBJ1-3	NA	TRBV19	TGTGCCAGTAGTAGACAGAGCTCGAATATTGGAAACACCATATATTTT	CASSRQSSNIGNTIYF
NA	TRBJ1-5	NA	TRBV13	TGTGCCAGCAGCTTAGGGATATCATCCCAGCCCCAGCATTTT	CASSLGISSQPQHF
many	TRBJ1-1	TRBD1	TRBV9	TGTGCCAGCAGCCCCGGACAGGAGGGGTACACTGAAGCTTTCTTT	CASSPGQEGYTEAFF
NA	TRBJ1-6	NA	TRBV19	TGTGCCAGTAGTCCCGGCCCCGGAAAGGTTTCACCCCTCCACTTT	CASSPGPGKVSPLHF
NA	TRBJ2-5	NA	TRBV20-1	TGCAGTGCTGGGACGGGTTCCCAAGAGACCCAGTACTTC	CSAGTGSQETQYF